This T cell receptor (beta chain) was sequenced during a study of blood T cell repertoires in COVID-19 (dated by TCRdb to 2020 to 2021). At the level of the whole study: Samples from collaborators originated in the United States, Italy and Spain and spanned both the acute and convalescent phases of COVID-19. The dataset comprised deeply sampled blood TCRbeta repertoires from subjects exposed to, actively infected with, or recovered from COVID-19. Where available, HLA class I and class II types were taken from metadata supplied by the sample provider and were not determined by assay-based typing. Sample metadata almost always included a de-identified subject ID, COVID-19 status, age in years and sex. Samples were obtained from the ongoing ImmuneRACE study (first 160 participants) and from approximately 1,200 subjects provided by 6 global collaborators. The prospective study material was composed of cDNA or gDNA derived from T cells, B-cell-depleted T cells, or PBMCs. A freely available public database, intended as a resource for researchers studying the immune response to SARS-CoV-2, is where the repertoires were released. Broader findings and caveats from the paper: Clinical and demographic metadata were provided uncurated, with the amount varying by source and participant.

A word on this clone: Its binding antigen is unknown. Per-base quality was not reported, and no clone a single base away is much larger than it.

Each collaborating institution followed its own protocols to collect whole blood in K2EDTA tubes. For TCRbeta analysis, collaborators shipped samples in one of three forms: frozen whole blood, isolated PBMCs, or DNA extracted from either of those sample types. The germline V gene encodes CDR1 SGHNT and CDR2 YENEEA. V is shortened by 5 bases, J by 0 bases, and the region joining them spans 10 bases. From cysteine to phenylalanine, the CDR3 is 14 amino acids long. Only the CDR3 region is kept as DNA, spanning 42 bases read in frame from base 1. TCRbeta CDR3 regions were amplified from genomic DNA by means of the immunoSEQ Assay, a bias-controlled multiplex PCR. In the authors' own workflow: The number of nucleated cells in each sample was estimated from the amplification of reference gene primers within the assay. Sequence reads were collapsed and filtered to measure the absolute abundance of every unique TCRbeta CDR3 rearrangement. For each sample, productive Simpson clonality was calculated as the square root of Simpson's diversity index across productive rearrangements. TCRdb took over this immuneACCESS table, retaining in-frame rearrangements with V and J assigned. Such tables are incomplete; in checked studies, under half of the missing clones stem from an unresolved V gene, and the remainder is unexplained. V, J and clone size are taken as reported in that table, and D and trimming were inferred from the DNA itself. The sample table holds around 200,000 clones, of which around 87% were seen once. The ten biggest clones cover about 2.6% of the sample.

The chain joins TRBV11-3 to TRBJ1-1; 5 matching bases give a weak D call of TRBD1. This clonotype originated in a man aged 40-50 years with active or convalescent COVID-19. The sequencing sample was made of peripheral blood. The CDR3 corresponds to CASSVQEMNTEAFF. Here is the DNA: TGTGCCAGCAGCGTACAGGAGATGAACACTGAAGCTTTCTTT.